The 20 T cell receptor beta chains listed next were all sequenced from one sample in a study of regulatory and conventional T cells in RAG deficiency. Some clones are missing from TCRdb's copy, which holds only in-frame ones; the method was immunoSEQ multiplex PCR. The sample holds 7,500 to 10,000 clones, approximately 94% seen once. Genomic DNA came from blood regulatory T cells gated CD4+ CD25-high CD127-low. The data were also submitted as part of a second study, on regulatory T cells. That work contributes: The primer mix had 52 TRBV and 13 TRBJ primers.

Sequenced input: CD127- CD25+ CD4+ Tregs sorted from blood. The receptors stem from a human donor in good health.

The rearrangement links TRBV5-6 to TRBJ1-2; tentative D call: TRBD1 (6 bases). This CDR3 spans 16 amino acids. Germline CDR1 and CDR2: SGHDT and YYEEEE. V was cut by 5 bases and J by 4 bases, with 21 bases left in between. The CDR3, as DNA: TGTGCCAGCAGGCTCGAAATGGGGGGGCGAGGCTATGGCTACACCTTC. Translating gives CASRLEMGGRGYGYTF.

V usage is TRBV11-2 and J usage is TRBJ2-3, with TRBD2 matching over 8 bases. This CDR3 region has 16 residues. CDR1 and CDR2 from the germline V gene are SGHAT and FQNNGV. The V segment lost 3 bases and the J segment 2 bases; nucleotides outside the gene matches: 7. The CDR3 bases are TGTGCCAGCAGCTTTCAAGCGGGAGTGAACACAGATACGCAGTATTTT. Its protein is CASSFQAGVNTDTQYF.

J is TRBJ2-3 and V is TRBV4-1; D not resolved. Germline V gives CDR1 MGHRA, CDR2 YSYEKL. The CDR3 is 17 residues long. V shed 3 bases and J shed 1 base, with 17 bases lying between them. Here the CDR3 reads CASSQTLGGRGTDTQYF. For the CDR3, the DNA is TGCGCCAGCAGCCAGACCCTTGGCGGTCGCGGCACAGATACGCAGTATTTT.

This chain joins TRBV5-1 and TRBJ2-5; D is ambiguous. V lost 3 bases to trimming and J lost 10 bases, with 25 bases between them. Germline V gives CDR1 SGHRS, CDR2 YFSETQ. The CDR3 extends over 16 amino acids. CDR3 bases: TGCGCCAGCAGCTCGGCCGTTGGCAAGCTCGGGTCGGACCAGTACTTC. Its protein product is CASSSAVGKLGSDQYF.

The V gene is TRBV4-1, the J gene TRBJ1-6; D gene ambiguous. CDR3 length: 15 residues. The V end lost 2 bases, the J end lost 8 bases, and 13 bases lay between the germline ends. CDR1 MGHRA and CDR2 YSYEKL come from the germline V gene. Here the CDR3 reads CASSQRPIEDSPLHF. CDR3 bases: TGCGCCAGCAGCCAAAGGCCAATAGAGGATTCACCCCTCCACTTT.

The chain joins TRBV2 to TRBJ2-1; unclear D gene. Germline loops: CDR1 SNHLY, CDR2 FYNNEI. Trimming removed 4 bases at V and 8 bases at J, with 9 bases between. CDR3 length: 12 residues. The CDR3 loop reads CASSVNAYEQFF. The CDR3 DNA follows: TGTGCCAGCAGTGTGAACGCGTATGAGCAGTTCTTC.

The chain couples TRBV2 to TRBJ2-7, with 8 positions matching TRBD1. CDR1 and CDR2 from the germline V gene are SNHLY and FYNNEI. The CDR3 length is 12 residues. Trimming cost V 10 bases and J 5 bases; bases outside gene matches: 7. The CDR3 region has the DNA TGTGCCACGGGACAGGAGGTTGACGAGCAGTACTTC. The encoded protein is CATGQEVDEQYF.

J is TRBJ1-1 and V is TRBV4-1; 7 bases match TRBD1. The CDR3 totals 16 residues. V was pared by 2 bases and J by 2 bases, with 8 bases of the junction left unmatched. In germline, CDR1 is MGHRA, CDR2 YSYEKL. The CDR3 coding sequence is TGCGCCAGCAGCCAATTTGTATCAGGGGGTAACACTGAAGCTTTCTTT. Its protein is CASSQFVSGGNTEAFF.

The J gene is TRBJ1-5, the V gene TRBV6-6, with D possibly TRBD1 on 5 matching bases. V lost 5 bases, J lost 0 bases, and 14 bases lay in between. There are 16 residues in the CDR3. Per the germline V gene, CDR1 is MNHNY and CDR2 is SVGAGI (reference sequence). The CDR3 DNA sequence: TGTGCCAGCAGTACCCGCCAGGGAAATAGCAATCAGCCCCAGCATTTT. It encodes CASSTRQGNSNQPQHF.

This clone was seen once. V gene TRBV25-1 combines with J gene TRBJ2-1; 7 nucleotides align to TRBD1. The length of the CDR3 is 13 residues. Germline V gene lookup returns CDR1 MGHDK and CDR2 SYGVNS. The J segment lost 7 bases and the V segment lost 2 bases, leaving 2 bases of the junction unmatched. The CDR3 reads CASSEDRANEQFF. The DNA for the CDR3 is TGTGCCAGCAGTGAAGACAGGGCAAATGAGCAGTTCTTC. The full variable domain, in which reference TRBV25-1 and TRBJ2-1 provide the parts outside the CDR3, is EADIYQTPRYLVIGTGKKITLECSQTMGHDKMYWYQQDPGMELHLIHYSYGVNSTEKGDLSSESTVSRIRTEHFPLTLESARPSHTSQYLCASSEDRANEQFFGPGTRLTVL.

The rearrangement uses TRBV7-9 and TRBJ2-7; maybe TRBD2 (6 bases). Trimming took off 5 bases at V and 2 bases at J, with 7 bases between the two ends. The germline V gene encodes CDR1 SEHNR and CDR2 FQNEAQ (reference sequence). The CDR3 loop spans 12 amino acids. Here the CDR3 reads CASSRLAYEQYF. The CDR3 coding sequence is TGTGCCAGCAGCCGACTAGCCTACGAGCAGTACTTC.

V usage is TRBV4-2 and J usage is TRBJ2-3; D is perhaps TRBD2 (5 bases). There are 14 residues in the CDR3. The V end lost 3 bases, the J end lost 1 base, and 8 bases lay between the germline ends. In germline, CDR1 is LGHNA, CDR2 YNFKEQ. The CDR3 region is CASSHGLGTDTQYF. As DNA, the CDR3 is TGTGCCAGCAGCCACGGACTGGGCACAGATACGCAGTATTTT.

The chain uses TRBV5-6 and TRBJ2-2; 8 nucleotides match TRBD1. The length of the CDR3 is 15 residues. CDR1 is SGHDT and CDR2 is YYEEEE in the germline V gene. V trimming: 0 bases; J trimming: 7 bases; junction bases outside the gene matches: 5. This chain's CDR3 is CASSLGTGRGGELFF. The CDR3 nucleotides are TGTGCCAGCAGCTTGGGGACAGGGAGAGGCGGGGAGCTGTTTTTT.

The chain's CDR3 is CASRRRDSYYNEQFF. CDR3 bases: TGTGCCAGCAGGCGCCGGGACAGCTATTACAATGAGCAGTTCTTC. The chain employs TRBV19 and TRBJ2-1, with TRBD1 matching over 7 bases. Germline trimming cut 9 bases from V and 4 bases from J; bases unmatched to any gene: 12. This CDR3 is 15 amino acids long. CDR1 is LNHDA and CDR2 is SQIVND in the germline V gene (reference sequence).

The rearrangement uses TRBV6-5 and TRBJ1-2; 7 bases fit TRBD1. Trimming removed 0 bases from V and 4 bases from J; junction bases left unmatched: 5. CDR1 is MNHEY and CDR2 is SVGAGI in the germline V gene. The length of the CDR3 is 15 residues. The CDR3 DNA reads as TGTGCCAGCAGTTACTCGCACAGGGGAGGCTATGGCTACACCTTC. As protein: CASSYSHRGGYGYTF.

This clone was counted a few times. The CDR3: CAISPQGSSGNTIYF. CDR3 sequence (DNA): TGTGCCATCAGCCCACAGGGAAGCTCTGGAAACACCATATATTTT. The chain recombines TRBV10-3 with TRBJ1-3; tentatively, D is TRBD1 (6 bases). V was pared by 6 bases and J by 0 bases, with 12 bases between. The CDR3 has 15 amino acids. Germline V CDR1 and CDR2: ENHRY, SYGVKD.

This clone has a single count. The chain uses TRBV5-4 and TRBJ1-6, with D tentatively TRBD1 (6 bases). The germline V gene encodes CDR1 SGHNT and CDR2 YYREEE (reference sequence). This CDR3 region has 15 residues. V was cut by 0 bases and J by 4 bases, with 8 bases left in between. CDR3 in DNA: TGTGCCAGCAGCTTGGGAGGACAGTATAATTCACCCCTCCACTTT. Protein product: CASSLGGQYNSPLHF.

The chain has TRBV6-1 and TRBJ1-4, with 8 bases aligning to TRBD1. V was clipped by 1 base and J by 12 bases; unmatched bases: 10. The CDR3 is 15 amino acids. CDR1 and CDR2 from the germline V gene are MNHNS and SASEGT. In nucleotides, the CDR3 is TGTGCCAGCAGTGAAGGGACAGGGTCCACAGGGGAACTGTTTTTT. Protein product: CASSEGTGSTGELFF.

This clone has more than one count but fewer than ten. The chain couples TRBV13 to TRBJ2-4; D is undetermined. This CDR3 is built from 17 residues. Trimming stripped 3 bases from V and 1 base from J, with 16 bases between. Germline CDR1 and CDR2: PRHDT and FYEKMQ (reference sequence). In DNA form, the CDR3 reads TGTGCCAGCAGCTTGCGATATGGCCAGGCGGCCAAAAACATTCAGTACTTC. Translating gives CASSLRYGQAAKNIQYF. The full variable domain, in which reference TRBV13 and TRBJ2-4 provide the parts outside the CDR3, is AAGVIQSPRHLIKEKRETATLKCYPIPRHDTVYWYQQGPGQDPQFLISFYEKMQSDKGSIPDRFSAQQFSDYHSELNMSSLELGDSALYFCASSLRYGQAAKNIQYFGAGTRLSVL.

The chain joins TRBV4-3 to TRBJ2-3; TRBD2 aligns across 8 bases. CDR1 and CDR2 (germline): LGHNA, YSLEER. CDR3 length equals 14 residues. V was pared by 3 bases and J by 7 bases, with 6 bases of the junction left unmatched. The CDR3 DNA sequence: TGCGCCAGCAGCCAGGGACTAGTTTCCCATACGCAGTATTTT. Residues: CASSQGLVSHTQYF.